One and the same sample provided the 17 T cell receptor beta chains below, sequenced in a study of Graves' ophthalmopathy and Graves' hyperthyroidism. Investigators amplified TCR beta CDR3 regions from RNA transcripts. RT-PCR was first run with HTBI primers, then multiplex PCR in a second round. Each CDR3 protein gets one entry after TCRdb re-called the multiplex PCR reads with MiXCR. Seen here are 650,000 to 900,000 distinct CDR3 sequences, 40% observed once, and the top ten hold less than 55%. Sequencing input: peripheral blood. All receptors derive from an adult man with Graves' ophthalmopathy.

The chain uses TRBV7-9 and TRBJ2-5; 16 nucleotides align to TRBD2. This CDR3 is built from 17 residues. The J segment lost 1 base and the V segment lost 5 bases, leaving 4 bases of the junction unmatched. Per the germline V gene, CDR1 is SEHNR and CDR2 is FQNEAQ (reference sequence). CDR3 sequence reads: CASSPGTSGGVQETQYF. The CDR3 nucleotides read TGTGCCAGCAGCCCCGGGACTAGCGGGGGGGTCCAAGAGACCCAGTACTTC.

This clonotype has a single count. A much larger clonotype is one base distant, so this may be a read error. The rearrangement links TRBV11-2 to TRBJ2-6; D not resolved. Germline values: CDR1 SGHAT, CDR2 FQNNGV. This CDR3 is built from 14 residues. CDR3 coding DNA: TGTGCCGGCAGCTTTTATGCAGGGGCCAACGTCCTGACTTTC. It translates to CAGSFYAGANVLTF.

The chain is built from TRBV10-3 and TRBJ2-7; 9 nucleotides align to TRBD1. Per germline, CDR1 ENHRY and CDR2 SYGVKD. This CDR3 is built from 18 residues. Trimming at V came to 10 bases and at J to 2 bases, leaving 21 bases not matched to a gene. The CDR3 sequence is CASSRRPKGTGSPYEQYF. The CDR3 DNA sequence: TGTGCCAGCAGCCGAAGGCCGAAGGGGACAGGGAGTCCCTACGAGCAGTACTTC.

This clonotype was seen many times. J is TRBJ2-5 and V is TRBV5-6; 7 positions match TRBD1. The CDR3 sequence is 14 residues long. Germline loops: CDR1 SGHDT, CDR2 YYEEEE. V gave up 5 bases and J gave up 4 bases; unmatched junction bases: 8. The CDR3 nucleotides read TGTGCCAGCAGGTCTACAGGGGCTGGAGAGACCCAGTACTTC. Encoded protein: CASRSTGAGETQYF.

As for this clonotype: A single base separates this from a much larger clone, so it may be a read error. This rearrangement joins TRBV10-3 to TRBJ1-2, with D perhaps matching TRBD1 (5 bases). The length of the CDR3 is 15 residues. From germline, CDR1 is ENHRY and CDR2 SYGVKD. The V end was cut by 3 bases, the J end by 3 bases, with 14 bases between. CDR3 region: CAISDRTWGDYGYTF. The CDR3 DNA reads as TGTGCCATCAGTGACCGGACGTGGGGGGACTATGGCTACACCTTC.

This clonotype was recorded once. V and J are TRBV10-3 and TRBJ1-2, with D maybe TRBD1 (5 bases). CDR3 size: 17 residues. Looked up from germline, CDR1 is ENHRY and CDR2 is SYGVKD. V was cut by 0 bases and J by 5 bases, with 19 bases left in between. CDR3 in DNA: TGTGCCATCAGTGAGTCGAAGGGGACCGGGGCGCGGTATGGCTACACCTTC. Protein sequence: CAISESKGTGARYGYTF.

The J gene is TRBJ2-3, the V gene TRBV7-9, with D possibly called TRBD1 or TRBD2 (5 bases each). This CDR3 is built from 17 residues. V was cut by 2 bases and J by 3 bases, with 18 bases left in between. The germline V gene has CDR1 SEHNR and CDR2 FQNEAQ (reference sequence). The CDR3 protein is CASSLTDRGSLTDTQYF. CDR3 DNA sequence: TGTGCCAGCAGCTTAACTGATCGGGGCAGTTTGACAGATACGCAGTATTTT.

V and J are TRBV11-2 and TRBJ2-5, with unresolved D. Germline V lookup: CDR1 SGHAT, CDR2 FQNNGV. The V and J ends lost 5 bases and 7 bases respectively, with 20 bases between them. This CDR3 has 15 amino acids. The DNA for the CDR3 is TGTGCCAGCAGCCCCCCCACAGTAAACGAAGGGACCCAGTACTTC. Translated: CASSPPTVNEGTQYF. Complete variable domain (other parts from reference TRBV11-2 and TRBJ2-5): EAGVAQSPRYKIIEKRQSVAFWCNPISGHATLYWYQQILGQGPKLLIQFQNNGVVDDSQLPKDRFSAERLKGVDSTLKIQPAKLEDSAVYLCASSPPTVNEGTQYFGPGTRLLVL.

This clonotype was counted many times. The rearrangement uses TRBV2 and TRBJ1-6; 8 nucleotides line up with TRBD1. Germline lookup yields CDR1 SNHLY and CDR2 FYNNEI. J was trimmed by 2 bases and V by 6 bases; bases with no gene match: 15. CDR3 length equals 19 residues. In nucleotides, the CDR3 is TGTGCCAGCAGGGGCGGGTCCTGGACAGGGAAGGCCTATAATTCACCCCTCCACTTT. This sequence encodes CASRGGSWTGKAYNSPLHF.

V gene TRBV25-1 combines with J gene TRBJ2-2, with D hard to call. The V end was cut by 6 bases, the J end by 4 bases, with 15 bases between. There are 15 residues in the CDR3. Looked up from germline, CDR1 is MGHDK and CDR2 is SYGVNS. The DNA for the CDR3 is TGTGCCAGCAGCGCATTAGACACCCCCACCGGGGAGCTGTTTTTT. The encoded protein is CASSALDTPTGELFF.

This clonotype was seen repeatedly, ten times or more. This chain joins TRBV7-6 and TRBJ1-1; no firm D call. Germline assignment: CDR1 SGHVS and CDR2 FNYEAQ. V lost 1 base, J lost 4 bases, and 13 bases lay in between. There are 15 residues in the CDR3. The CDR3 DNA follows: TGTGCCAGCAGCTTAGGGGCAGCCGCAATCACTGAAGCTTTCTTT. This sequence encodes CASSLGAAAITEAFF.

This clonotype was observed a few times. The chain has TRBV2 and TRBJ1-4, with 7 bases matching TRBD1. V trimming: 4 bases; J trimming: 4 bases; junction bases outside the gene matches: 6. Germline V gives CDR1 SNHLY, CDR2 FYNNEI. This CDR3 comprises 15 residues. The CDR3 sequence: CASSGLQGNNEKLFF. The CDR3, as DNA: TGTGCCAGCAGTGGTTTACAGGGGAATAATGAAAAACTGTTTTTT.

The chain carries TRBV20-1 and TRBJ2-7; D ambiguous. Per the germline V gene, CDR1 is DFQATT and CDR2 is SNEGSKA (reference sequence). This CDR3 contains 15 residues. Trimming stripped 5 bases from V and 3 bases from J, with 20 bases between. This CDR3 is CSAPMFGDTNYEQYF. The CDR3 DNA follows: TGCAGTGCTCCGATGTTTGGAGATACAAACTACGAGCAGTACTTC.

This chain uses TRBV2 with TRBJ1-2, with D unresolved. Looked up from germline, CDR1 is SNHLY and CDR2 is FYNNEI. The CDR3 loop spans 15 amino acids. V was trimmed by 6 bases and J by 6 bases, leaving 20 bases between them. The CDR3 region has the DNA TGTGCCAGCAGCCGGAGGGAGGAGGATTCTGATGGCTACACCTTC. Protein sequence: CASSRREEDSDGYTF.

Here the CDR3 reads CASTRGTGDQPQHF. The CDR3 DNA reads TGTGCCAGTACCCGAGGGACAGGGGATCAGCCCCAGCATTTT. This sequence joins TRBV19 and TRBJ1-5; 10 bases are a match to TRBD1. The CDR3 is 14 amino acids. The germline V gene has CDR1 LNHDA and CDR2 SQIVND (reference sequence). The trim removed 7 bases at V and 5 bases at J, leaving 5 bases unmatched.

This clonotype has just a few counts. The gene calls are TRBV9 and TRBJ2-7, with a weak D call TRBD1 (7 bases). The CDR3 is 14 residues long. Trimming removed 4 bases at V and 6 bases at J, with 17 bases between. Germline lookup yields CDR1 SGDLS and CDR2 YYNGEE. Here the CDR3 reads CASSPQGGGREQYF. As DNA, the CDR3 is TGTGCCAGCAGCCCCCAAGGAGGGGGCCGCGAGCAGTACTTC.

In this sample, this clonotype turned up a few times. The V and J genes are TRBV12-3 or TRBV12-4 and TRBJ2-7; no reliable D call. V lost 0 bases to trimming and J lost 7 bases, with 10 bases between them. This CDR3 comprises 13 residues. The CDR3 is CASSLAPDMEQYF. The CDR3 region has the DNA TGTGCCAGCAGTTTAGCGCCGGATATGGAGCAGTACTTC.